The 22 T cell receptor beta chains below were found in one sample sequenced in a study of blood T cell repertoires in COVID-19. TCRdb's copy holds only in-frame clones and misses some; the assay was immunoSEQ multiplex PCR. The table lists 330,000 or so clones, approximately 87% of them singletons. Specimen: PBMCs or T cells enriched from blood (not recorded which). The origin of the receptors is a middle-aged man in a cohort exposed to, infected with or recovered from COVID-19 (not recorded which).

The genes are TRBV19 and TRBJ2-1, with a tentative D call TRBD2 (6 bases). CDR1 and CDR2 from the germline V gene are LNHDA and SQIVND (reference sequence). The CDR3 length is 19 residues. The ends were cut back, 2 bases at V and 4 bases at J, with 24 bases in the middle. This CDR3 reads CASSITGHGLASGYNEQFF. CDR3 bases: TGTGCCAGTAGTATAACTGGGCACGGGCTAGCGAGTGGTTACAATGAGCAGTTCTTC.

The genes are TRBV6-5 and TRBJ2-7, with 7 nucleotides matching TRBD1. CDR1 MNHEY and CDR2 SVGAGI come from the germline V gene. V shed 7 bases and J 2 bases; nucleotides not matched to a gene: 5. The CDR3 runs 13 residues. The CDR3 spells CASKKGQTYEQYF. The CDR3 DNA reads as TGTGCCAGCAAGAAGGGACAGACCTACGAGCAGTACTTC.

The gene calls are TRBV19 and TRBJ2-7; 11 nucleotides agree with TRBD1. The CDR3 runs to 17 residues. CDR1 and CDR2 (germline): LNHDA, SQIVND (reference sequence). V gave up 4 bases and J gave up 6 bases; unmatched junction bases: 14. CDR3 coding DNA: TGTGCCAGTAGTAGGACAGGGGGCGTCGAGGATGCCTTCGAGCAGTACTTC. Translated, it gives CASSRTGGVEDAFEQYF.

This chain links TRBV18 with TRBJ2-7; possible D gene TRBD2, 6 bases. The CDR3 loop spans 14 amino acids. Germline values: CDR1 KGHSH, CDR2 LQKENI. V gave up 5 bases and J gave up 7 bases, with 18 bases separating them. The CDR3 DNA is TGTGCCAGCTCAGCTGCGGGGTCAGACTCTGAGCAGTACTTC. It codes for CASSAAGSDSEQYF.

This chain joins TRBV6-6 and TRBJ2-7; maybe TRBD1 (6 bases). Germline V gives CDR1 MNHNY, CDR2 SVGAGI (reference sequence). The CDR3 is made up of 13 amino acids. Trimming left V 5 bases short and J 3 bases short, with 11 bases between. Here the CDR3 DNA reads TGTGCCAGCAGTCGGGACATCCACTACGAGCAGTACTTC. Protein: CASSRDIHYEQYF.

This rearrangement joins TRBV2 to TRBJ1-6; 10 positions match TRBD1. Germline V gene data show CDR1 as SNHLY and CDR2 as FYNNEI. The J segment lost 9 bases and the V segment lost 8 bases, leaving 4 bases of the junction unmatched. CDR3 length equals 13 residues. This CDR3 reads CASGGTGVSPLHF. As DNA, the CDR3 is TGTGCCAGCGGGGGGACAGGGGTTTCACCCCTCCACTTT.

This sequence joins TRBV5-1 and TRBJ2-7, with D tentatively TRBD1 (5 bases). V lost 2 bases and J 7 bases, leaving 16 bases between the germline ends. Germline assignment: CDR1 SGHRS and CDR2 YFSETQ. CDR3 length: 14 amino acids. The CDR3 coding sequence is TGCGCCAGCAGCTTTCTCAGGGCATCTAGTGAGCAGTACTTC. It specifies CASSFLRASSEQYF.

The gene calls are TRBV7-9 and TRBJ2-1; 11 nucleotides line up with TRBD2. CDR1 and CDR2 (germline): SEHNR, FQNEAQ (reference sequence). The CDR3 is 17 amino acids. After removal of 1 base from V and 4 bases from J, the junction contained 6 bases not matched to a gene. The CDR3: CASSLGSGLAGYNEQFF. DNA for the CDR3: TGTGCCAGCAGCTTAGGGAGCGGACTAGCGGGTTACAATGAGCAGTTCTTC. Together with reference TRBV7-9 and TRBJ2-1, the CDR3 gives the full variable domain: DTGVSQNPRHKITKRGQNVTFRCDPISEHNRLYWYRQTLGQGPEFLTYFQNEAQLEKSRLLSDRFSAERPKGSFSTLEIQRTEQGDSAMYLCASSLGSGLAGYNEQFFGPGTRLTVL.

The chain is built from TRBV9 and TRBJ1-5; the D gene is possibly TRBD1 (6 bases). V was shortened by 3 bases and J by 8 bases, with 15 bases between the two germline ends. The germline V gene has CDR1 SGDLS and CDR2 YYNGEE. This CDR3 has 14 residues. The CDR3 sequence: CASSATGIEEPQHF. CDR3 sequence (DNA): TGTGCCAGCAGCGCGACAGGAATTGAGGAGCCCCAGCATTTT.

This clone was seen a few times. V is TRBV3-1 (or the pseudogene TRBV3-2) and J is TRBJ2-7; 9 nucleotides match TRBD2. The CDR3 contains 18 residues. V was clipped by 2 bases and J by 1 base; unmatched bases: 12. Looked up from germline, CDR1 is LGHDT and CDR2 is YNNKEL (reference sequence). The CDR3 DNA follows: TGTGCCAGCAGCCAAAGACTGAGCGGGGGGAGTAGGTCCTACGAGCAGTACTTC. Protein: CASSQRLSGGSRSYEQYF.

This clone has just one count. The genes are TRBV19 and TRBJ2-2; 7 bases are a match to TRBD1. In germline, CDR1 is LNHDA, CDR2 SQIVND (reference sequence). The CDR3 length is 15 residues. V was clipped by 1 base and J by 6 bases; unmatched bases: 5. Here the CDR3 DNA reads TGTGCCAGTAGTATAGTTACTACAGGGGCCGGGGAGCTGTTTTTT. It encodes CASSIVTTGAGELFF.

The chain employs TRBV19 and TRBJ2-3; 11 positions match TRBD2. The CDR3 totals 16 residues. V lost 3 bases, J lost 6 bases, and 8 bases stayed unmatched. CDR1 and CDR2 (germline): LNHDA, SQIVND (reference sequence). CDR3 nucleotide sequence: TGTGCCAGTAGTATTCGTACTAGCGGGAGTAAGGATACGCAGTATTTT. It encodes CASSIRTSGSKDTQYF.

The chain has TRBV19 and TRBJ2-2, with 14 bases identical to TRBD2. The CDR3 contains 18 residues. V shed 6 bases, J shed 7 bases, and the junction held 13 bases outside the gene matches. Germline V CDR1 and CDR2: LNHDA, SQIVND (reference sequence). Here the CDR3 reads CASSRIGLAGGSSGELFF. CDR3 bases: TGTGCCAGTAGCAGAATCGGACTAGCGGGAGGTTCGAGCGGGGAGCTGTTTTTT. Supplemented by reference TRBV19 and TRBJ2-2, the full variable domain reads DGGITQSPKYLFRKEGQNVTLSCEQNLNHDAMYWYRQDPGQGLRLIYYSQIVNDFQKGDIAEGYSVSREKKESFPLTVTSAQKNPTAFYLCASSRIGLAGGSSGELFFGEGSRLTVL.

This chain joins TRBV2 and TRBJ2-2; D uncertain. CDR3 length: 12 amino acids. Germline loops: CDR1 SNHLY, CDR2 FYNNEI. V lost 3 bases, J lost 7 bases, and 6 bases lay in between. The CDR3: CASSDRGGELFF. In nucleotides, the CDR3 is TGTGCCAGCAGTGACCGAGGCGGGGAGCTGTTTTTT.

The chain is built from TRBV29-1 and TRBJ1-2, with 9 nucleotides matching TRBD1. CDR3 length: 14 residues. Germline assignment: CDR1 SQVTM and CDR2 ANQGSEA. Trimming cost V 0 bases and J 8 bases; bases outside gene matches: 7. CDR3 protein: CSVEDGTGGAGYTF. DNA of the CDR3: TGCAGCGTTGAAGACGGTACAGGGGGCGCGGGCTACACCTTC.

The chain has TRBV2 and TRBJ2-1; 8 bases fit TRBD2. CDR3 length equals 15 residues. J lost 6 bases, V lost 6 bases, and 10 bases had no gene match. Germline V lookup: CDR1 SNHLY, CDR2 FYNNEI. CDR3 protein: CASRQPGTRSNEQFF. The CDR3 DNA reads TGTGCCAGCAGGCAACCCGGGACTAGAAGCAATGAGCAGTTCTTC. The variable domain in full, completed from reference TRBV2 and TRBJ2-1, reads EPEVTQTPSHQVTQMGQEVILRCVPISNHLYFYWYRQILGQKVEFLVSFYNNEISEKSEIFDDQFSVERPDGSNFTLKIRSTKLEDSAMYFCASRQPGTRSNEQFFGPGTRLTVL.

The CDR3 here is CASSPRSGQHDEQYF. In DNA, the CDR3 is TGTGCCAGCTCACCACGAAGCGGACAGCACGACGAGCAGTACTTC. The chain combines TRBV18 with TRBJ2-7, with TRBD1 as a possible D gene (6 bases). V gave up 1 base and J gave up 5 bases, with 15 bases separating them. The CDR3 consists of 15 residues. Germline V CDR1 and CDR2: KGHSH, LQKENI.

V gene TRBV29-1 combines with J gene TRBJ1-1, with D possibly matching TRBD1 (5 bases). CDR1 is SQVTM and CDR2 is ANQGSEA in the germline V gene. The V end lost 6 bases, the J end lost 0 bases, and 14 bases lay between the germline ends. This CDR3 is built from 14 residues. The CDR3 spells CSVAPGIMNTEAFF. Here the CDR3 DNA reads TGCAGCGTGGCCCCAGGGATTATGAACACTGAAGCTTTCTTT.

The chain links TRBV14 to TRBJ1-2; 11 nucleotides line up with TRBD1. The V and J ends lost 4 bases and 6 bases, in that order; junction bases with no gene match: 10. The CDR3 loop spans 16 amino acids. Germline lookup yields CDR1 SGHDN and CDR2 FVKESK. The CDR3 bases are TGTGCCAGCAGCCCCGATGTGGGACAGGGGGTTAATGGCTACACCTTC. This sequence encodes CASSPDVGQGVNGYTF.

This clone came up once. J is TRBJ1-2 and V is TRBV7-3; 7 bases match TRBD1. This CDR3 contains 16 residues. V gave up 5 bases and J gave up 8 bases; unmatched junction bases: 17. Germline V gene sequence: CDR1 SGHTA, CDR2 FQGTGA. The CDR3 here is CASSPNPVTGLFGYTF. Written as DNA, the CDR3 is TGTGCCAGCAGCCCGAACCCTGTGACAGGGTTATTCGGCTACACCTTC. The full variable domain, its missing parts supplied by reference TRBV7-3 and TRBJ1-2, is GAGVSQTPSNKVTEKGKYVELRCDPISGHTALYWYRQSLGQGPEFLIYFQGTGAADDSGLPNDRFFAVRPEGSVSTLKIQRTERGDSAVYLCASSPNPVTGLFGYTFGSGTRLTVV.

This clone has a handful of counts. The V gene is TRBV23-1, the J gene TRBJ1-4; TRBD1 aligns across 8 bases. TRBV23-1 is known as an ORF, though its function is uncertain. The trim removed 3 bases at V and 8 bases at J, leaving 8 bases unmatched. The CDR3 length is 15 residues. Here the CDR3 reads CASSHPDRGGEKLFF. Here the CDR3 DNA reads TGCGCCAGCAGTCACCCTGACAGGGGAGGGGAAAAACTGTTTTTT.

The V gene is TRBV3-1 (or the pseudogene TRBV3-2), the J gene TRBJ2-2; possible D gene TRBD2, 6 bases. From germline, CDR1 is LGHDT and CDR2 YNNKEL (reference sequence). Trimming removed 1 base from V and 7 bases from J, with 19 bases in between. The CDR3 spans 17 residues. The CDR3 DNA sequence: TGTGCCAGCAGCCAAGTAGCAGGGAGGAGCGCCCTCGGGGAGCTGTTTTTT. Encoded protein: CASSQVAGRSALGELFF.